This T cell receptor (beta chain) was sequenced for a study of shared clonotypes between healthy human individuals. Points from the study as a whole: Researchers sampled blood only, noting tissue repertoires likely differ.

This clone was detected once. Its cognate antigen is unknown. CD4+ cells were split into CD45RA+ naive and CD45RA-negative memory subsets. The data were produced by immunoSEQ multiplex PCR, yet TCRdb's version contains in-frame clones alone and is incomplete. The sample lists 2.5 million or so clones, 90% to 95% occurring once. CDR3 length equals 16 residues. Germline-derived CDR1 and CDR2 are MRHNA and SNTAGT. The V gene lost 2 bases and the J gene lost 1 base, with 15 bases spanning the gap. J is TRBJ2-7 and V is TRBV6-4; D call uncertain. The sequencing input was naive CD4+ T cells sorted from blood. Subset specified: CD45RA+ positively selected. The sequence was obtained from a man younger than 35 in good health. The CDR3 nucleotides are TGTGCCAGCAGTGACCGTCTGGGGATACCGTCCTACGAGCAGTACTTC. It is translated as CASSDRLGIPSYEQYF.